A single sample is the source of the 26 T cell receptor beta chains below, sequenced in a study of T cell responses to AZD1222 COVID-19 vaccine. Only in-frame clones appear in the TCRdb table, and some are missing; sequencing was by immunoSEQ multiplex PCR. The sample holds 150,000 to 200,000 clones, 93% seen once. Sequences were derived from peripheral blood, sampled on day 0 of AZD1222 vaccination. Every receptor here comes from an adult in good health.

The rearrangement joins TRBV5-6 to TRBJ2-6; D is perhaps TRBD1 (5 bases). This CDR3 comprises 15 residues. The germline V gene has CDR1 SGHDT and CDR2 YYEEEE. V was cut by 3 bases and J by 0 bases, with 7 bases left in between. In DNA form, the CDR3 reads TGTGCCAGCAGCTCAGGGTACTCTGGGGCCAACGTCCTGACTTTC. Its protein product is CASSSGYSGANVLTF.

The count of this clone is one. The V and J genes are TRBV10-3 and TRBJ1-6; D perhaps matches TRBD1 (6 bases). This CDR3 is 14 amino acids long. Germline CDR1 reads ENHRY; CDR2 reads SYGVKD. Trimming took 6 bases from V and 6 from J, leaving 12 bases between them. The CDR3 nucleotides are TGTGCCATCAGCCCCGGGGGCCCTAATTCACCCCTCCACTTT. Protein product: CAISPGGPNSPLHF.

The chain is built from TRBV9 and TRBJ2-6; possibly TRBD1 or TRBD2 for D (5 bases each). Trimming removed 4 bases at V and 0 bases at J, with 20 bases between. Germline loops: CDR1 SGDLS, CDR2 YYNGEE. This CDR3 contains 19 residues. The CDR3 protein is CASSSTAGTHFSGANVLTF. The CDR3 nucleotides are TGTGCCAGCAGCTCCACCGCCGGGACGCACTTCTCTGGGGCCAACGTCCTGACTTTC.

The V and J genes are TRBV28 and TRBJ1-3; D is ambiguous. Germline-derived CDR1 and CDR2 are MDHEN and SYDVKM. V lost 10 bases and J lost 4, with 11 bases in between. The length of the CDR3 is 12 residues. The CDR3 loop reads CATSSPGNTIYF. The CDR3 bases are TGTGCCACCAGCAGTCCCGGAAACACCATATATTTT.

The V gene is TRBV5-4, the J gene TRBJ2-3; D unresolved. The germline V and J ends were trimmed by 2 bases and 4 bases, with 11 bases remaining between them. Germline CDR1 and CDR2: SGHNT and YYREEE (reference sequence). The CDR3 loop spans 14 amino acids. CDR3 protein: CASSFYLGADTQYF. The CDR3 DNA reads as TGTGCCAGCAGCTTCTACTTAGGAGCAGATACGCAGTATTTT.

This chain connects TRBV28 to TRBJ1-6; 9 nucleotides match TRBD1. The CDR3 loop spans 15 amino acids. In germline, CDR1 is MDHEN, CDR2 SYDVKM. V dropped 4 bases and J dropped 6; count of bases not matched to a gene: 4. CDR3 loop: CASSYLTGGNSPLHF. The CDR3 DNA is TGTGCCAGCAGTTATCTGACAGGGGGTAATTCACCCCTCCACTTT.

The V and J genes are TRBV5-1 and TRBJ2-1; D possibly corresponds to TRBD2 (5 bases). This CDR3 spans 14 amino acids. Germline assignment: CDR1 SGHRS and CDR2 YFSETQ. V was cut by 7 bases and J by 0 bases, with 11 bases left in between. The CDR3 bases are TGCGCCAGCGGCCGGGATTCCTCCTACAATGAGCAGTTCTTC. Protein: CASGRDSSYNEQFF.

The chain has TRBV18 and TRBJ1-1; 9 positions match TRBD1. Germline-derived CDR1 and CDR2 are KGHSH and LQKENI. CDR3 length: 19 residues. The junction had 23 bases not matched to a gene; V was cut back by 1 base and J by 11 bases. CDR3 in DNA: TGTGCCAGCTCACCACAGGCGGACGGACAGGGGTATTCGGGCCGAGGGGCTTTCTTT. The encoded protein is CASSPQADGQGYSGRGAFF.

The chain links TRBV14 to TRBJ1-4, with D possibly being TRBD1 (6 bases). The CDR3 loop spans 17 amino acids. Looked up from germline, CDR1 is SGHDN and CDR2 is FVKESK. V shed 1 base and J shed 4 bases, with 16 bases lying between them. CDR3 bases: TGTGCCAGCAGCCAAGGGTCCCCACAGGGTGTTAATGAAAAACTGTTTTTT. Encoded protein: CASSQGSPQGVNEKLFF.

DNA of the CDR3: TGTGCCAGCAGTACAGGGTCTCGCAATCAGCCCCAGCATTTT. Translating it yields CASSTGSRNQPQHF. The chain uses TRBV27 and TRBJ1-5, with D perhaps matching TRBD1 (6 bases). Trimming removed 5 bases at V and 2 bases at J, with 10 bases between. There are 14 residues in the CDR3. Germline V gene lookup returns CDR1 MNHEY and CDR2 SMNVEV (reference sequence).

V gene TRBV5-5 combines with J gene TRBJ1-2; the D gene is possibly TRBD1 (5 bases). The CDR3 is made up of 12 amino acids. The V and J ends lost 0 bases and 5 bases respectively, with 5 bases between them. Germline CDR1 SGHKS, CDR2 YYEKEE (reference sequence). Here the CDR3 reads CASSLEGYGYTF. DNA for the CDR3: TGTGCCAGCAGCTTGGAGGGGTATGGCTACACCTTC. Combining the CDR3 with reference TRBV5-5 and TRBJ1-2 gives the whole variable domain DAGVTQSPTHLIKTRGQQVTLRCSPISGHKSVSWYQQVLGQGPQFIFQYYEKEERGRGNFPDRFSARQFPNYSSELNVNALLLGDSALYLCASSLEGYGYTFGSGTRLTVV.

The CDR3 is CASSGGQGASYNSPLHF. The CDR3, as DNA: TGTGCCAGCAGCGGGGGCCAGGGGGCCTCCTATAATTCACCCCTCCACTTT. The rearrangement joins TRBV5-4 to TRBJ1-6; 8 bases align to TRBD1. The ends lost 4 bases at V and 0 bases at J; junction bases unmatched: 6. This CDR3 is built from 17 residues. Germline CDR1 and CDR2: SGHNT and YYREEE (reference sequence).

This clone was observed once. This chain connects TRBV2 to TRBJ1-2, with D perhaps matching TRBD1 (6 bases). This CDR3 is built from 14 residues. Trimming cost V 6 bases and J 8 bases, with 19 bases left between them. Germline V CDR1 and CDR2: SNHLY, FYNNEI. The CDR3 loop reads CASSSWDMLVGYTF. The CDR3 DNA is TGTGCCAGCAGCTCATGGGACATGCTTGTCGGCTACACCTTC.

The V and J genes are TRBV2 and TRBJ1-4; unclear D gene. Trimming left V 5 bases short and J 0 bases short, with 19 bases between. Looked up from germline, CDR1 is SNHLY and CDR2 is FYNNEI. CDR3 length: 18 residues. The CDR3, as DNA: TGTGCCAGCAGTTCCCCAGCACCTGAATCTTCAACTAATGAAAAACTGTTTTTT. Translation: CASSSPAPESSTNEKLFF.

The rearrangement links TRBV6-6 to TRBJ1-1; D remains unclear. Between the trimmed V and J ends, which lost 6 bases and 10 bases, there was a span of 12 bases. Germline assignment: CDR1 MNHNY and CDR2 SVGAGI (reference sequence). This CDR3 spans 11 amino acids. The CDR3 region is CASRGGWSAFF. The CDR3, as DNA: TGTGCCAGCAGGGGAGGGTGGTCAGCTTTCTTT.

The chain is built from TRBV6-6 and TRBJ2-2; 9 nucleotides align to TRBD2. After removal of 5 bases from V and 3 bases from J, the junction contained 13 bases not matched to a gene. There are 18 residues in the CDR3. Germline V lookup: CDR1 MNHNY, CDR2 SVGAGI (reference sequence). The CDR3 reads CASSLLRGGGADTGELFF. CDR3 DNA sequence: TGTGCCAGCAGTCTCCTACGTGGCGGGGGGGCCGACACCGGGGAGCTGTTTTTT.

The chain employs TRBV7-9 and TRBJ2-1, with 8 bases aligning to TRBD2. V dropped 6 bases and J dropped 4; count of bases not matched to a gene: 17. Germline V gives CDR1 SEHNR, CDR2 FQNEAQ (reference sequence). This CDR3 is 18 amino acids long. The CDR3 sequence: CASRPELGSGGLYNEQFF. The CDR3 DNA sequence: TGTGCCAGCAGACCCGAATTGGGGAGCGGGGGACTATACAATGAGCAGTTCTTC. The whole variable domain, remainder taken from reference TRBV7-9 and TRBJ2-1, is DTGVSQNPRHKITKRGQNVTFRCDPISEHNRLYWYRQTLGQGPEFLTYFQNEAQLEKSRLLSDRFSAERPKGSFSTLEIQRTEQGDSAMYLCASRPELGSGGLYNEQFFGPGTRLTVL.

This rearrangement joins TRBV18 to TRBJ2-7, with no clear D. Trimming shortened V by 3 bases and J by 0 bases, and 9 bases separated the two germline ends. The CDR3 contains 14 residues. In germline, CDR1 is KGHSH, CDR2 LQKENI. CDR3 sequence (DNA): TGTGCCAGCTCACCGTTGGACGGCTCCTACGAGCAGTACTTC. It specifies CASSPLDGSYEQYF.

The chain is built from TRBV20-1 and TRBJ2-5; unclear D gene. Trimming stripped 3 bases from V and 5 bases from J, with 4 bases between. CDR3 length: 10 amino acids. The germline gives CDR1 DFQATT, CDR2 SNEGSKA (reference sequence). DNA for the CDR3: TGCAGTGCTAGCGGGGAGACCCAGTACTTC. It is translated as CSASGETQYF.

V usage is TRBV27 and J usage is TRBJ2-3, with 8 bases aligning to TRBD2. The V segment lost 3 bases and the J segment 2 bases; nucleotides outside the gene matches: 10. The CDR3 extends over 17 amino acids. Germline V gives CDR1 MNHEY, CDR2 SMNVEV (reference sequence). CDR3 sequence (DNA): TGTGCCAGCAGTTTTAATTTTGCGGGGGGTCCCACAGATACGCAGTATTTT. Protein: CASSFNFAGGPTDTQYF.

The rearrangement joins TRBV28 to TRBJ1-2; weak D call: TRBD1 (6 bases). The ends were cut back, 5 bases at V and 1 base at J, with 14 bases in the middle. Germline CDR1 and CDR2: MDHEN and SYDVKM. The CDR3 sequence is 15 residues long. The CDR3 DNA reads TGTGCCAGCAGTGCTCCCGGGACATATAACTATGGCTACACCTTC. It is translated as CASSAPGTYNYGYTF.

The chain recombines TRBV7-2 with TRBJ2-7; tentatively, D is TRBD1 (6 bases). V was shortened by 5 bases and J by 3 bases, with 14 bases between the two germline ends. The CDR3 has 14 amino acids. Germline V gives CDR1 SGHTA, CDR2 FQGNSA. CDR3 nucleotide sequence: TGTGCCAGCAGCCTCCGACAGGTTTACTACGAGCAGTACTTC. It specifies CASSLRQVYYEQYF.

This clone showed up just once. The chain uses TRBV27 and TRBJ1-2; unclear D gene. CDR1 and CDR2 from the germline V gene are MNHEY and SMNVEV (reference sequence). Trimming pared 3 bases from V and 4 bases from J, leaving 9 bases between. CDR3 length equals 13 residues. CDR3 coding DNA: TGTGCCAGCAGTTTCGGCCAATCCTATGGCTACACCTTC. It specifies CASSFGQSYGYTF.

The CDR3, as DNA: TGTGCCAGCAGGAGAAGACAGGCCTACGAGCAGTACTTC. Protein sequence: CASRRRQAYEQYF. V gene TRBV2 combines with J gene TRBJ2-7; perhaps TRBD1 as D (6 bases). Germline V gives CDR1 SNHLY, CDR2 FYNNEI. The CDR3 length is 13 residues. The V and J ends lost 6 bases and 2 bases respectively, with 11 bases between them.

CDR3 amino acids: CASSYPLGGENTEAFF. CDR3 nucleotide sequence: TGTGCCAGCAGTTACCCCCTCGGGGGGGAGAACACTGAAGCTTTCTTT. The chain joins TRBV6-2 or TRBV6-3 to TRBJ1-1, with D tentatively TRBD1 (5 bases). Germline CDR1 and CDR2: MNHEY and SVGEGT. This CDR3 is built from 16 residues. Trimming removed 2 bases at V and 1 base at J, with 14 bases between.

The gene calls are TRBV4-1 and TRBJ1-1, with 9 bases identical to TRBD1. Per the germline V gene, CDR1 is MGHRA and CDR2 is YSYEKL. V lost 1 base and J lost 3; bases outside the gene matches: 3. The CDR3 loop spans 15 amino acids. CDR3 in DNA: TGCGCCAGCAGCCAAGGACAGGGGGGCCACACTGAAGCTTTCTTT. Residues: CASSQGQGGHTEAFF.